This TCR beta chain came from a study of T cells in Graves' hyperthyroidism and ophthalmopathy. For the study at large: At initial diagnosis, before any treatment had begun, peripheral blood was obtained. Findings and caveats of the study: Ophthalmopathy was identified by the model a median roughly six months ahead of onset. Blood also showed most of the thyroid clonotypes that were expanded above 0.001.

This CDR3 is built from 16 residues. Per the germline V gene, CDR1 is LGHDT and CDR2 is YNNKEL (reference sequence). V lost 2 bases to trimming and J lost 6 bases; unmatched junction nucleotides: 6. Hyperthyroidism had been newly diagnosed in patients aged 18 to 65, and its duration was under 2 months. It was RNA transcripts that yielded the amplified TCR beta CDR3 regions. HTBI primers were the set used in a first-round RT-PCR of the TCR CDR3. MiXCR, run by TCRdb on the multiplex PCR reads, gives a single entry per CDR3 protein. The table lists about 740,000 distinct CDR3 sequences, around 15% of them singletons, with roughly 10% in the top ten. This clonotype was counted a few times. Its antigen is still unknown.

The sample taken for sequencing was blood. The J gene is TRBJ2-2, the V gene TRBV3-1; 10 nucleotides agree with TRBD2. This TCR was recovered from a woman under 30 with Graves' hyperthyroidism. CDR3 sequence (DNA): TGTGCCAGCAGCCAAATACTAGCGGGAACCGCCGGGGAGCTGTTTTTT. Amino acid sequence: CASSQILAGTAGELFF. Complete variable domain (other parts from reference TRBV3-1 and TRBJ2-2): DTAVSQTPKYLVTQMGNDKSIKCEQNLGHDTMYWYKQDSKKFLKIMFSYNNKELIINETVPNRFSPKSPDKAHLNLHINSLELGDSAVYFCASSQILAGTAGELFFGEGSRLTVL.